The 22 T cell receptor beta chains reported below all come from one sample, sequenced in a study of blood T cells in healthy people across ages. Then a second PCR, running roughly 7 to 11 cycles, was carried out with a sample-barcoded 5' primer and a J-beta primer mix. TCRdb itself ran the 5' RACE reads through MiXCR, one entry per CDR3 protein. The sample comprises hundreds of thousands of distinct CDR3 sequences, 20% to 25% of which are singletons, and around 9.2% rests with the top ten. A further study also used this sample, focusing on T cells of mothers and their children.

The sample comprised blood. These TCRs come from a boy between 10 and 17 years old in good health.

The rearrangement links TRBV7-9 to TRBJ1-4; D may be TRBD1 (6 bases). Germline lookup yields CDR1 SEHNR and CDR2 FQNEAQ (reference sequence). The CDR3 length is 15 residues. V was clipped by 4 bases and J by 6 bases, with 15 bases between them. The CDR3: CASSWSGTNHEKLFF. In DNA, the CDR3 is TGTGCCAGCAGCTGGTCCGGGACAAACCATGAAAAACTGTTTTTT.

This chain connects TRBV4-2 to TRBJ2-7; TRBD2 is a possible D gene (5 bases). Per the germline V gene, CDR1 is LGHNA and CDR2 is YNFKEQ. Trimming removed 8 bases from V and 0 bases from J, with 17 bases in between. The length of the CDR3 is 15 residues. This chain's CDR3 is CASGPREGSSYEQYF. In DNA form, the CDR3 reads TGTGCCAGCGGTCCTAGAGAAGGGAGCTCCTACGAGCAGTACTTC.

The chain uses TRBV5-8 and TRBJ2-5; TRBD2 matches 10 bases. In germline, CDR1 is SGHTS, CDR2 YDEGEE. V shed 0 bases and J 8 bases; nucleotides not matched to a gene: 16. CDR3 length: 18 amino acids. The CDR3 region is CASSLGPWSSGGAETQYF. For the CDR3, the DNA is TGTGCCAGCAGCTTGGGCCCCTGGAGCAGCGGGGGGGCCGAAACCCAGTACTTC.

This chain links TRBV9 with TRBJ2-1, with D perhaps assigned TRBD1 or TRBD2 (5 bases each). V gave up 4 bases and J gave up 3 bases, with 14 bases separating them. This CDR3 contains 15 residues. Germline CDR1 and CDR2: SGDLS and YYNGEE. The CDR3 coding sequence is TGTGCCAGCAGCACCCCCGGGACCAGCTACAATGAGCAGTTCTTC. Its translation: CASSTPGTSYNEQFF.

In this sample, this clonotype turned up a few times. This sequence joins TRBV6-5 and TRBJ2-5; D gene unclear. The last part of the DNA fits TRBJ2-1 better; the J call may be wrong. Germline-derived CDR1 and CDR2 are MNHEY and SVGAGI. The CDR3 runs to 12 residues. CDR3 nucleotide sequence: TGTGCCAGCAGTTCTTTACTAAATGAGCAGTTCTTC. Protein product: CASSSLLNEQFF.

This clonotype was observed a few times. The chain is built from TRBV29-1 and TRBJ1-2; 7 bases are shared with TRBD1. Trimming took 7 bases from V and 5 from J; bases not matched to a gene: 10. The CDR3 runs 13 residues. Looked up from germline, CDR1 is SQVTM and CDR2 is ANQGSEA. The CDR3 bases are TGCAGCGCACCGACAGGGAATAAGTATGGCTACACCTTC. It codes for CSAPTGNKYGYTF.

This rearrangement joins TRBV25-1 to TRBJ2-4, with 7 bases matching TRBD1. This CDR3 has 15 amino acids. Unmatched junction bases numbered 14, after V lost 6 bases and J lost 9 bases. CDR1 is MGHDK and CDR2 is SYGVNS in the germline V gene. The CDR3: CASREGTVPQSIQYF. CDR3 coding DNA: TGTGCCAGCAGGGAAGGGACAGTCCCCCAAAGCATTCAGTACTTC. The full variable domain, completed using reference TRBV25-1 and TRBJ2-4, is EADIYQTPRYLVIGTGKKITLECSQTMGHDKMYWYQQDPGMELHLIHYSYGVNSTEKGDLSSESTVSRIRTEHFPLTLESARPSHTSQYLCASREGTVPQSIQYFGAGTRLSVL.

This clonotype has just a few counts. The chain uses TRBV3-1 and TRBJ1-2; D remains ambiguous. V lost 0 bases to trimming and J lost 4 bases, with 6 bases between them. Per the germline V gene, CDR1 is LGHDT and CDR2 is YNNKEL (reference sequence). CDR3 size: 13 residues. CDR3 bases: TGTGCCAGCAGCCAAGACCTCTCCTATGGCTACACCTTC. Amino acids: CASSQDLSYGYTF.

The chain combines TRBV5-1 with TRBJ2-4; no clear D. The CDR3 consists of 17 residues. Germline V gene sequence: CDR1 SGHRS, CDR2 YFSETQ. V was shortened by 0 bases and J by 0 bases, with 13 bases between the two germline ends. The CDR3 bases are TGCGCCAGCAGCTTGGTTGGCCTGGTCGAAGCCAAAAACATTCAGTACTTC. Its translation is CASSLVGLVEAKNIQYF. Full variable domain (rest looked up from reference TRBV5-1 and TRBJ2-4): KAGVTQTPRYLIKTRGQQVTLSCSPISGHRSVSWYQQTPGQGLQFLFEYFSETQRNKGNFPGRFSGRQFSNSRSEMNVSTLELGDSALYLCASSLVGLVEAKNIQYFGAGTRLSVL.

The gene calls are TRBV9 and TRBJ1-3; 8 nucleotides match TRBD1. Germline-derived CDR1 and CDR2 are SGDLS and YYNGEE. The CDR3 is 16 amino acids. Unmatched junction bases numbered 5, after V lost 3 bases and J lost 0 bases. The CDR3 bases are TGTGCCAGCAGCGGTCCCGGACAGGGCTCTGGAAACACCATATATTTT. This translates into CASSGPGQGSGNTIYF. Full variable domain (missing parts from reference TRBV9 and TRBJ1-3): DSGVTQTPKHLITATGQRVTLRCSPRSGDLSVYWYQQSLDQGLQFLIQYYNGEERAKGNILERFSAQQFPDLHSELNLSSLELGDSALYFCASSGPGQGSGNTIYFGEGSWLTVV.

The chain is built from TRBV29-1 and TRBJ2-7; D remains ambiguous. There are 13 residues in the CDR3. V lost 5 bases and J 3 bases, leaving 14 bases between the germline ends. The germline CDR1 and CDR2 sequences are SQVTM and ANQGSEA. In nucleotides, the CDR3 is TGCAGCGTTATTTCCGACTCGGACTACGAGCAGTACTTC. This codes for CSVISDSDYEQYF.

This sequence joins TRBV27 and TRBJ1-5; a weak D match, TRBD1 (5 bases). Per germline, CDR1 MNHEY and CDR2 SMNVEV (reference sequence). Trimming shortened V by 5 bases and J by 0 bases, and 8 bases separated the two germline ends. The CDR3 totals 14 residues. For the CDR3, the DNA is TGTGCCAGCAGTGATACAGGTAGCAATCAGCCCCAGCATTTT. Translation: CASSDTGSNQPQHF.

As concerns this clonotype: The junction departs from the called germline gene at one end, perhaps through a read error. The chain recombines TRBV5-1 with TRBJ1-1; D is unclear. The germline V gene has CDR1 SGHRS and CDR2 YFSETQ. The CDR3 spans 14 residues. The CDR3 coding sequence is TGCGCCAGCAGGTTGGCGACACAGAACACTGAAGCTTTCTTT. This sequence encodes CASRLATQNTEAFF.

This clonotype has just a few counts. This chain uses TRBV15 with TRBJ1-4, with TRBD1 as a possible D gene (5 bases). Trimming left V 1 base short and J 1 base short, with 10 bases between. From germline, CDR1 is LNHNV and CDR2 YYDKDF (reference sequence). The CDR3 consists of 16 residues. The CDR3: CATSRVKGRTNEKLFF. The DNA of the CDR3 is TGTGCCACCAGCAGAGTGAAGGGACGAACTAATGAAAAACTGTTTTTT.

This clonotype was counted once. The genes are TRBV5-5 and TRBJ2-2, with 10 bases fitting TRBD2. The CDR3 sequence is 16 residues long. J was trimmed by 7 bases and V by 0 bases; bases with no gene match: 6. Per the germline V gene, CDR1 is SGHKS and CDR2 is YYEKEE (reference sequence). CDR3 sequence: CASSLVAGGYSGELFF. As DNA, the CDR3 is TGTGCCAGCAGCTTGGTAGCGGGGGGATACAGCGGGGAGCTGTTTTTT.

This clonotype was observed a few times. V and J are TRBV12-5 and TRBJ2-7, with D possibly being TRBD1 or TRBD2 (5 bases each). The germline gives CDR1 LGHNT, CDR2 FRNRAP. The CDR3 is made up of 13 amino acids. The ends were cut back, 9 bases at V and 5 bases at J, with 17 bases in the middle. The CDR3 sequence: CASLWDLGNEQYF. The CDR3 DNA sequence: TGTGCTAGCTTATGGGACCTCGGGAACGAGCAGTACTTC.

This clonotype turned up a few times. The junction and the germline gene differ at one end; a read error may be behind it. CDR3 in DNA: TGCGCCAGCAGTCAAGAACAAGCGCAGGGCCTCCATGAGCAGTTCTTC. Translating gives CASSQEQAQGLHEQFF. This sequence joins TRBV4-3 and TRBJ2-5, with a possible D match to TRBD1 (5 bases). The end of the DNA fits TRBJ2-1 better, so the J call may be wrong. This CDR3 spans 16 amino acids. Germline values: CDR1 LGHNA, CDR2 YSLEER.

This chain joins TRBV4-3 and TRBJ1-5, with D hard to call. The CDR3 length is 17 residues. CDR1 and CDR2 from the germline V gene are LGHNA and YSLEER. V was trimmed by 2 bases and J by 6 bases, leaving 20 bases between them. The CDR3 loop is CASSQSMGLEAGQPQHF. Written as DNA, the CDR3 is TGCGCCAGCAGCCAATCGATGGGGTTAGAAGCCGGTCAGCCCCAGCATTTT.

The V and J genes are TRBV19 and TRBJ2-4, with D uncertain. The CDR3 runs 13 residues. V was clipped by 9 bases and J by 5 bases, with 14 bases between them. Germline CDR1 and CDR2: LNHDA and SQIVND (reference sequence). In nucleotides, the CDR3 is TGTGCCAGCAAAAGCTTGACTGAAAACATTCAGTACTTC. This sequence encodes CASKSLTENIQYF.

This clonotype showed up just a few times. The rearrangement uses TRBV4-1 and TRBJ2-5; 9 bases line up with TRBD2. Germline assignment: CDR1 MGHRA and CDR2 YSYEKL. After removal of 2 bases from V and 0 bases from J, the junction contained 1 base not matched to a gene. This CDR3 region has 15 residues. The CDR3 DNA sequence: TGCGCCAGCAGCCAACTAGCGGGAAACCAAGAGACCCAGTACTTC. Amino acid sequence: CASSQLAGNQETQYF.

Only a few counts were recorded for this clonotype. The chain links TRBV20-1 to TRBJ1-2, with TRBD1 as a possible D gene (6 bases). Germline CDR1 is DFQATT and CDR2 is SNEGSKA (reference sequence). Trimming left V 3 bases short and J 8 bases short, with 16 bases between. The CDR3 sequence is 13 residues long. The CDR3 region is CSASVQGPGGYTF. The CDR3 bases are TGCAGTGCTAGTGTACAGGGTCCCGGAGGCTACACCTTC.

The gene calls are TRBV28 and TRBJ1-5, with D unclear. This CDR3 comprises 15 residues. V was clipped by 6 bases and J by 0 bases, with 12 bases between them. CDR1 is MDHEN and CDR2 is SYDVKM in the germline V gene. This CDR3 reads CASRPLTLSNQPQHF. The CDR3 DNA is TGTGCCAGCAGGCCGTTGACACTTAGCAATCAGCCCCAGCATTTT. The entire variable domain, with the rest obtained from reference TRBV28 and TRBJ1-5, is as follows: DVKVTQSSRYLVKRTGEKVFLECVQDMDHENMFWYRQDPGLGLRLIYFSYDVKMKEKGDIPEGYSVSREKKERFSLILESASTNQTSMYLCASRPLTLSNQPQHFGDGTRLSIL.